This note documents a single T cell receptor (beta chain) sequence. This specimen comes from a study of blood T cell repertoires in COVID-19. About the research overall: Specimens from acute and convalescent COVID-19 originated in the United States, Italy and Spain. T cells, B-cell-depleted T cells, or PBMCs provided the cDNA or gDNA that served as material.

In the original processing: Estimation of nucleated cell counts was performed using reference gene primer amplification. Clones were read by immunoSEQ multiplex PCR, and TCRdb kept only the in-frame ones, dropping some. D and trimming were read from the DNA, whereas the V and J calls and clone size are those reported in that table. The sample consists of around 140,000 clones, roughly 88% of them appearing once. Germline V gives CDR1 LNHDA, CDR2 SQIVND (reference sequence). There are 13 residues in the CDR3. J was trimmed by 3 bases and V by 4 bases; bases with no gene match: 1. Sequences were obtained from peripheral blood. The chain has TRBV19 and TRBJ2-7, with 9 nucleotides matching TRBD2. This clonotype was obtained from a man between 45 and 60 years old with acute or convalescent COVID-19. CDR3 amino acids: CASSRAGGYEQYF. The CDR3 DNA follows: TGTGCCAGTAGTAGAGCGGGAGGCTACGAGCAGTACTTC.